A selection of T cell receptor beta chains follows, all from one sample in a study of cytomegalovirus exposure and HLA in healthy donors. Profiled with immunoSEQ multiplex PCR; TCRdb holds only in-frame clones, not every one. This repertoire shows about 190,000 clones, approximately 88% found once; its top ten account for 0.2% to 0.3%. Sample: PBMCs. The source of these receptors is a boy aged 5-17 years in good health and CMV-seronegative. The CDR3 runs from the conserved cysteine through the conserved F or W. The order of the fields is J gene, V gene, CDR3 protein.

J: TRBJ2-7; V: TRBV7-3; CDR3: CASSLEAGGPYEQYF
J: TRBJ2-3; V: TRBV30; CDR3: CACPTGGMGDTQYF
J: TRBJ1-4; V: TRBV5-6; CDR3: CASSYQGADEKLFF
J: TRBJ1-6; V: TRBV30; CDR3: CAWMDSGKSPLHF
J: TRBJ2-1; V: TRBV10-1; CDR3: CASSEAQGEGNEQFF
J: TRBJ1-1; V: TRBV30; CDR3: CAWSYGRGDSEAFF
J: TRBJ1-1; V: TRBV11-2; CDR3: CASSLLRRAGKGEAFF
J: TRBJ1-5; V: TRBV10-3; CDR3: CAISPGGGQPQHF
J: TRBJ2-3; V: TRBV5-1; CDR3: CASSSLAGVGTDTQYF
J: TRBJ1-6; V: TRBV25-1; CDR3: CASGSLGGENSPLHF
J: TRBJ2-3; V: TRBV6-1; CDR3: CASSPYTDTQYF
J: TRBJ1-1; V: TRBV19; CDR3: CASAATGPVTEAFF
J: TRBJ1-4; V: TRBV9; CDR3: CASSPGAMGEKLFF
J: TRBJ1-5; V: TRBV7-9; CDR3: CSSSLGALDDSNQPQHF
J: TRBJ2-3; V: TRBV9; CDR3: CASSPGLAGTDTQYF
J: TRBJ1-2; V: TRBV21-1; CDR3: CASSKSWRTGKTPNYGYTF
J: TRBJ2-1; V: TRBV9; CDR3: CASSPSGRADNEQFF
J: TRBJ1-1; V: TRBV9; CDR3: CASSADSPNTEAFF
J: TRBJ2-3; V: TRBV19; CDR3: CASSTGTDLITDTQYF
J: TRBJ1-6; V: TRBV6-5; CDR3: CASSAAGRINSPLHF
J: TRBJ1-3; V: TRBV7-6; CDR3: CASSEYPGQSGNTIYF
J: TRBJ2-3; V: TRBV11-2; CDR3: CASSSPTGGSTDTQYF
J: TRBJ2-7; V: TRBV7-9; CDR3: CASSLGANEQYF
J: TRBJ1-1; V: TRBV4-1; CDR3: CASSQVGTETAEAFF
J: TRBJ1-5; V: TRBV6-6; CDR3: CASSYWGGGEAQHF
J: TRBJ2-7; V: TRBV6-5; CDR3: CASSSRPLSTTEQYF
J: TRBJ2-1; V: TRBV11-3; CDR3: CASSPGRLAGPAYNEQFF
J: TRBJ2-7; V: TRBV7-5; CDR3: CARSLVFSGGRSPYEQYF
J: TRBJ2-5; V: TRBV28; CDR3: CASRAGTRGLDPWTQYF
J: TRBJ1-4; V: TRBV5-4; CDR3: CASSLGPGDEKLFF
J: TRBJ1-6; V: TRBV13; CDR3: CASSFSNNSPLHF
J: TRBJ2-7; V: TRBV5-4; CDR3: CASSGGGELAGPWSSYEQYF
J: TRBJ2-1; V: TRBV7-2; CDR3: CASSFRPYYNEQFF
J: TRBJ2-1; V: TRBV29-1; CDR3: CSVDVREGLLSEQFF
J: TRBJ2-7; V: TRBV4-2; CDR3: CASSFGSEQYF
J: TRBJ1-5; V: TRBV2; CDR3: CAQGQGGQPQHF
J: TRBJ2-7; V: TRBV4-1; CDR3: CASSQEVAGQATNEQYF
J: TRBJ1-1; V: TRBV5-1; CDR3: CASSLGRATEAFF
J: TRBJ1-1; V: TRBV6-5; CDR3: CASCNGPTEAFF
J: TRBJ2-5; V: TRBV28; CDR3: CASRSERQETQYF
J: TRBJ1-3; V: TRBV6-4; CDR3: CASSALLDRRNLTDLFRIF
J: TRBJ1-1; V: TRBV2; CDR3: CASSVQGYMNTEAFF
J: TRBJ2-7; V: TRBV6-6; CDR3: CASSYEGYEQYF
J: TRBJ1-6; V: TRBV23-1; CDR3: CASSTGTESSYNSPLHF
J: TRBJ1-3; V: TRBV10-2; CDR3: CASSSGGTGNTIYF
J: TRBJ1-3; V: TRBV7-9; CDR3: CASSRVPGQWFGNTIYF
J: TRBJ2-5; V: TRBV5-4; CDR3: CASSQYREDREETQYF
J: TRBJ2-1; V: TRBV30; CDR3: CAWTRDLDNEQFF
J: TRBJ1-3; V: TRBV9; CDR3: CASSVAGQGLRDTIYF
J: TRBJ1-2; V: TRBV29-1; CDR3: CSAGRTVGGYTF
J: TRBJ2-5; V: TRBV5-1; CDR3: CASSSQETQYF
J: TRBJ1-2; V: TRBV29-1; CDR3: CSVDPRYGYTF
J: TRBJ2-7; V: TRBV7-9; CDR3: CASSLPGQGFYEQYF
J: TRBJ1-5; V: TRBV2; CDR3: CASSEAPDNQPQHF